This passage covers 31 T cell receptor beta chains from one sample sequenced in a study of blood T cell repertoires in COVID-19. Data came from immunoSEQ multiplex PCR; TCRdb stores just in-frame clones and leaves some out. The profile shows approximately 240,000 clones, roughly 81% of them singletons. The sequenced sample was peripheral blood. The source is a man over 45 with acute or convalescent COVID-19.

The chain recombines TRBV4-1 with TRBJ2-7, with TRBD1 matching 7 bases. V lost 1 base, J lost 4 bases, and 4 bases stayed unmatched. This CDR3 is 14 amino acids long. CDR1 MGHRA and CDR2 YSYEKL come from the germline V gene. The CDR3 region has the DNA TGCGCCAGCAGCCAAGCTTTGGGACAGTACGAGCAGTACTTC. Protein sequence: CASSQALGQYEQYF.

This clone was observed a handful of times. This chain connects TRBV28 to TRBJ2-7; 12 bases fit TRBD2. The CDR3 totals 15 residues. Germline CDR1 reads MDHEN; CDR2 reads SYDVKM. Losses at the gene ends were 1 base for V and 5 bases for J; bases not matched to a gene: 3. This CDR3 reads CASSLLGLAGDEQYF. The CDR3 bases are TGTGCCAGCAGTTTATTGGGACTAGCGGGTGACGAGCAGTACTTC.

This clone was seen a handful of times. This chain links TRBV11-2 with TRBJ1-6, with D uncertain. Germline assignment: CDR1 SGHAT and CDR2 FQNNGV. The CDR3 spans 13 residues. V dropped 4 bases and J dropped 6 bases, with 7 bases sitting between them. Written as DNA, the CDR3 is TGTGCCAGCAGCTCCGGGGTTAATTCACCCCTCCACTTT. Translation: CASSSGVNSPLHF.

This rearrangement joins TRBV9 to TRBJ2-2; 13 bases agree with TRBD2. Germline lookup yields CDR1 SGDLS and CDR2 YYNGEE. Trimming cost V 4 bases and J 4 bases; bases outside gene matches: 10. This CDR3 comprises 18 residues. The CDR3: CASSLGLAGALGTGELFF. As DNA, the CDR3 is TGTGCCAGCAGCCTTGGACTAGCGGGAGCCCTCGGCACCGGGGAGCTGTTTTTT.

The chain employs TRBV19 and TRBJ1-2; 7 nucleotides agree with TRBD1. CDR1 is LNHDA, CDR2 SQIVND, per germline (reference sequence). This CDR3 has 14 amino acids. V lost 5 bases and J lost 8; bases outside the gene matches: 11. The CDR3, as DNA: TGTGCCAGTAGTTCGACTCCTCACAGGGGCGGCTACACCTTC. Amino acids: CASSSTPHRGGYTF. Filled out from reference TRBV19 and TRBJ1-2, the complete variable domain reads DGGITQSPKYLFRKEGQNVTLSCEQNLNHDAMYWYRQDPGQGLRLIYYSQIVNDFQKGDIAEGYSVSREKKESFPLTVTSAQKNPTAFYLCASSSTPHRGGYTFGSGTRLTVV.

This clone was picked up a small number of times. In DNA form, the CDR3 reads TGTGCCAGCAGCGCCTCTAGTGCCTCCGGGGAGCTGTTTTTT. Protein sequence: CASSASSASGELFF. The chain recombines TRBV9 with TRBJ2-2, with D unresolved. Germline V gene lookup returns CDR1 SGDLS and CDR2 YYNGEE. The CDR3 extends over 14 amino acids. V lost 3 bases and J lost 6, with 12 bases in between. Full variable domain (outside the CDR3, taken from reference TRBV9 and TRBJ2-2): DSGVTQTPKHLITATGQRVTLRCSPRSGDLSVYWYQQSLDQGLQFLIQYYNGEERAKGNILERFSAQQFPDLHSELNLSSLELGDSALYFCASSASSASGELFFGEGSRLTVL.

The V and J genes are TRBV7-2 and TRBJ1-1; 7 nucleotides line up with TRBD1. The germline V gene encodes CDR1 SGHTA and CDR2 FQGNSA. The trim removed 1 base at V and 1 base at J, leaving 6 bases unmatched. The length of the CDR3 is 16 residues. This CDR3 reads CASSLVRDSQNTEAFF. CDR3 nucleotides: TGTGCCAGCAGCTTAGTACGGGACAGCCAGAACACTGAAGCTTTCTTT.

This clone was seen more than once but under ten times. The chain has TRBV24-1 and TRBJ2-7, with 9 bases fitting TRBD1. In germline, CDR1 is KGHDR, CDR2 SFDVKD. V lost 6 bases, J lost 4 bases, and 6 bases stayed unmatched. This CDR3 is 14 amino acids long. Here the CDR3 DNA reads TGTGCCACCAGTCAAAGAGACAGGGGGTACGAGCAGTACTTC. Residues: CATSQRDRGYEQYF.

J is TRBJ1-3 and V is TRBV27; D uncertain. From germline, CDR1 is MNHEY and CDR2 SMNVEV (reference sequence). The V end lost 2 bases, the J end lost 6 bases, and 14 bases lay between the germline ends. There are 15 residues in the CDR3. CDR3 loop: CASSLAGGGKNTIYF. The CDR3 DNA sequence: TGTGCCAGCAGTTTAGCAGGAGGCGGGAAAAACACCATATATTTT.

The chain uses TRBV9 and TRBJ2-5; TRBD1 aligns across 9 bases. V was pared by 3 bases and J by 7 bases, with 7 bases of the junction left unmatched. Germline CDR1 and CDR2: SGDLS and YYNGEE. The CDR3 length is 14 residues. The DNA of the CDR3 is TGTGCCAGCAGCGGCCGGGACAGGGCAGGGACCCAGTACTTC. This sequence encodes CASSGRDRAGTQYF.

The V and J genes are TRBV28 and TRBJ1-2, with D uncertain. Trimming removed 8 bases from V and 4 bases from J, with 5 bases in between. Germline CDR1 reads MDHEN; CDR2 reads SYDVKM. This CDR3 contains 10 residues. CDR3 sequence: CASGPYGYTF. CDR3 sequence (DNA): TGTGCCAGCGGCCCCTATGGCTACACCTTC.

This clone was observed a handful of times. This CDR3 is CASSIGAGGYQPQHF. Written as DNA, the CDR3 is TGTGCCAGTAGTATAGGCGCAGGGGGCTACCAGCCCCAGCATTTT. The chain combines TRBV19 with TRBJ1-5; 8 bases line up with TRBD1. The CDR3 contains 15 residues. CDR1 is LNHDA, CDR2 SQIVND, per germline (reference sequence). The V and J ends lost 1 base and 7 bases, in that order; junction bases with no gene match: 6.

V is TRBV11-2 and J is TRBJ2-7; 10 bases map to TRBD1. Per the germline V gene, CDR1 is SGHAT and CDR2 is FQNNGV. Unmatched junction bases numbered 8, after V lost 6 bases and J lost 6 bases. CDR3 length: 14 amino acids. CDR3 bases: TGTGCCAGCAGGTTATCGACAGGGGGCTTCGAGCAGTACTTC. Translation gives CASRLSTGGFEQYF.

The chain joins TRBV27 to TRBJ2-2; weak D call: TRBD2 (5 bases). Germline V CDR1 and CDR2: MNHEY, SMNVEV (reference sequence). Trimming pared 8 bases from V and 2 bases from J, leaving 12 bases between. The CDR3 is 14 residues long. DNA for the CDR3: TGTGCCAGCCTGCTCAGCGGTAACACCGGGGAGCTGTTTTTT. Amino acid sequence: CASLLSGNTGELFF.

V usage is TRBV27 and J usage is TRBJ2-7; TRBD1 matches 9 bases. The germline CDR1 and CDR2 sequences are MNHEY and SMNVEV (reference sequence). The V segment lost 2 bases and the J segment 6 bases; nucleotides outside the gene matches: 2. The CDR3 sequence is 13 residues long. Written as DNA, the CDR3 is TGTGCCAGCAGTTTAGGGACAGGGCGCGAGCAGTACTTC. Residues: CASSLGTGREQYF.

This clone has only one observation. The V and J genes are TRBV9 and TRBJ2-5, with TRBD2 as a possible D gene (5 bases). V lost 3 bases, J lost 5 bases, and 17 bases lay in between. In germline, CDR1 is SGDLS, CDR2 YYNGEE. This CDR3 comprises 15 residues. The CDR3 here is CASSALTRLGETQYF. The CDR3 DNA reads TGTGCCAGCAGCGCGCTCACTAGACTTGGGGAGACCCAGTACTTC.

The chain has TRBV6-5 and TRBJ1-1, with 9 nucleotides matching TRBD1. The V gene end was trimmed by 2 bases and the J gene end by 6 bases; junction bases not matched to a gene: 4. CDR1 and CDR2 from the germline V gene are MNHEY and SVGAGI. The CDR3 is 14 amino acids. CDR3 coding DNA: TGTGCCAGCAGTTACATACAGGGGGCCTCTGAAGCTTTCTTT. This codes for CASSYIQGASEAFF.

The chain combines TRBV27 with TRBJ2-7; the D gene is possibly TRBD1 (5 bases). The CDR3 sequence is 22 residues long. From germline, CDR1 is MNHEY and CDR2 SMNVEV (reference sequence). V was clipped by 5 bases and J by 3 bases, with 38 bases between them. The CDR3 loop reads CASSPQWGHRLRFLSAVYEQYF. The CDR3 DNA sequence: TGTGCCAGCAGTCCACAGTGGGGCCACCGGCTACGATTTTTGAGTGCCGTCTACGAGCAGTACTTC.

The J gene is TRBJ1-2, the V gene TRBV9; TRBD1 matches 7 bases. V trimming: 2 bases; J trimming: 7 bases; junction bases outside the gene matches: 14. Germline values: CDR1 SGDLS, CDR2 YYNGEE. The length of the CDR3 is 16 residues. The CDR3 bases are TGTGCCAGCAGCGTGCCACAGGGGCCCTCTCCAGGTGGCTACACCTTC. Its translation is CASSVPQGPSPGGYTF.

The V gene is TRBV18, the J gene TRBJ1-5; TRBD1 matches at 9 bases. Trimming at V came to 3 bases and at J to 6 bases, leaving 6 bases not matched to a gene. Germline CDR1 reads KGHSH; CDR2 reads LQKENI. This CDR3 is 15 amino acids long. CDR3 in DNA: TGTGCCAGCTCACCGGGACAGGGTACAATTCAGCCCCAGCATTTT. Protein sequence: CASSPGQGTIQPQHF. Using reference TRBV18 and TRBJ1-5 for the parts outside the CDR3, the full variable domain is NAGVMQNPRHLVRRRGQEARLRCSPMKGHSHVYWYRQLPEEGLKFMVYLQKENIIDESGMPKERFSAEFPKEGPSILRIQQVVRGDSAAYFCASSPGQGTIQPQHFGDGTRLSIL.

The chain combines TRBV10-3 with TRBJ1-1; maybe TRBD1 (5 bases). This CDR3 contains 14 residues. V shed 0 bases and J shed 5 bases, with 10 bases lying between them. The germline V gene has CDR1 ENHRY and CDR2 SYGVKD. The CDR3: CAISESPPGTEAFF. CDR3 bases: TGTGCCATCAGTGAGTCGCCCCCAGGGACTGAAGCTTTCTTT.

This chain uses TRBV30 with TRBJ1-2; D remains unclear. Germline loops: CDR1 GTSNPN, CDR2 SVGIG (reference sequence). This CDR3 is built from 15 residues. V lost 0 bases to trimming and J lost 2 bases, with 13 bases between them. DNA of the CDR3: TGTGCCTGGAGTGTCAGGCAGTCAAGGAACTATGGCTACACCTTC. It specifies CAWSVRQSRNYGYTF.

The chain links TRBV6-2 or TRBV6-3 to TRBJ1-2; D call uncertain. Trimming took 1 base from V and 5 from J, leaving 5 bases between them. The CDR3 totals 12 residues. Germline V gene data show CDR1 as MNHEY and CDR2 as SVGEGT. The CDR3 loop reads CASSYLQYGYTF. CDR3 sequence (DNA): TGTGCCAGCAGTTACTTGCAGTATGGCTACACCTTC.

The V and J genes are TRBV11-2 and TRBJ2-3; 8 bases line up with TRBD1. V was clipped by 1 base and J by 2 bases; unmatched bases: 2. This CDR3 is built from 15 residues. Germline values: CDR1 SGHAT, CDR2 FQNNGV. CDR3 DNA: TGTGCCAGCAGCTTAGGGACAGGGAACACAGATACGCAGTATTTT. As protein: CASSLGTGNTDTQYF.

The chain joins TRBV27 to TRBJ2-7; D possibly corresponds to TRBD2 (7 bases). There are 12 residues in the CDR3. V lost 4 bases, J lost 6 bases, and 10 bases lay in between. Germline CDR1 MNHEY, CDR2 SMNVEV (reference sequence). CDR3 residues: CASSSGGSEQYF. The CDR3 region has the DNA TGTGCCAGCAGTTCGGGGGGCAGCGAGCAGTACTTC.

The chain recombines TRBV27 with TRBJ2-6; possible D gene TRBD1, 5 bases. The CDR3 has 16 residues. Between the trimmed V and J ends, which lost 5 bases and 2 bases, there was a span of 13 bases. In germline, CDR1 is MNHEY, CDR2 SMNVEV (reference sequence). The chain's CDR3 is CASSQDSPPGANVLTF. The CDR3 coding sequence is TGTGCCAGCAGTCAAGACAGTCCTCCTGGGGCCAACGTCCTGACTTTC.

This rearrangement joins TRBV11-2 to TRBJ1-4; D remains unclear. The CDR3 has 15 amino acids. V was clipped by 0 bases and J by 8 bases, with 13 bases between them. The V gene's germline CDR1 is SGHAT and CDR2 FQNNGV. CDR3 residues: CASSLDLDPLEKLFF. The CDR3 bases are TGTGCCAGCAGCTTAGATTTAGATCCGTTGGAAAAACTGTTTTTT.

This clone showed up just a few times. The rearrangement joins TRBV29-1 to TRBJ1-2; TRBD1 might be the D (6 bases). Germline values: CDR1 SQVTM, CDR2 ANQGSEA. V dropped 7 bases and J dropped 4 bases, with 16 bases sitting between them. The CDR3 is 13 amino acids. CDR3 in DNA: TGCAGCGCCAGAACAGGGTTGAGCTATGGCTACACCTTC. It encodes CSARTGLSYGYTF. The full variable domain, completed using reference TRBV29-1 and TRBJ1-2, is SAVISQKPSRDICQRGTSLTIQCQVDSQVTMMFWYRQQPGQSLTLIATANQGSEATYESGFVIDKFPISRPNLTFSTLTVSNMSPEDSSIYLCSARTGLSYGYTFGSGTRLTVV.

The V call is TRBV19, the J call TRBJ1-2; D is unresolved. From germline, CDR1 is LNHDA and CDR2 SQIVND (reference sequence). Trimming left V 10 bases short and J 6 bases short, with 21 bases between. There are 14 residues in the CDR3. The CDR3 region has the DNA TGTGCCACTCCTTCGAGGGCCACGCCGGATGGCTACACCTTC. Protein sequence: CATPSRATPDGYTF.

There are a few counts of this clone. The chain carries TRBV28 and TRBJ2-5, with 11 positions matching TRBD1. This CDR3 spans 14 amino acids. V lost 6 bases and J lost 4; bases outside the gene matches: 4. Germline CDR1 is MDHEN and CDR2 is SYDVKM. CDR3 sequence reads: CASRTGQGVETQYF. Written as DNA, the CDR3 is TGTGCCAGCAGGACGGGACAGGGGGTAGAGACCCAGTACTTC.

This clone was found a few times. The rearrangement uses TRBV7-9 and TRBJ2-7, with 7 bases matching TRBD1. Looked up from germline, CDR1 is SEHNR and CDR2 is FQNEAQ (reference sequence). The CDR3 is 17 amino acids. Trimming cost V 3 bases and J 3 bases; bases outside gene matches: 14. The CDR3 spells CASSLGQRRDPSYEQYF. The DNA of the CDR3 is TGTGCCAGCAGCTTGGGACAGCGCCGGGACCCGAGCTACGAGCAGTACTTC.